The 30 T cell receptor beta chains reported below all come from one sample, sequenced in a study of shared clonotypes between healthy human individuals. Only in-frame clones appear in the TCRdb table, and some are missing; sequencing was by immunoSEQ multiplex PCR. The sample has fewer than 1.6 million clones; approximately 98.5% are singletons. Sequenced sample: naive CD4+ T cells sorted from blood. As to subset: CD45RA+ positively selected. All receptors derive from a man aged 25-45 years in good health.

The V and J genes are TRBV5-1 and TRBJ2-1; the match to TRBD2 covers 10 bases. CDR3 length: 16 amino acids. Trimming at V came to 4 bases and at J to 2 bases, leaving 6 bases not matched to a gene. Germline V gene sequence: CDR1 SGHRS, CDR2 YFSETQ. CDR3: CASSAGLAVTYNEQFF. The CDR3 DNA follows: TGCGCCAGCAGCGCAGGACTAGCGGTTACCTACAATGAGCAGTTCTTC.

This rearrangement joins TRBV11-2 to TRBJ2-1, with 7 bases lining up with TRBD2. The length of the CDR3 is 19 residues. Germline trimming cut 5 bases from V and 0 bases from J; bases unmatched to any gene: 16. Looked up from germline, CDR1 is SGHAT and CDR2 is FQNNGV. DNA for the CDR3: TGTGCCAGCAGCCCGGGACTACGACAGAGAAGACCCTCCTACAATGAGCAGTTCTTC. As protein: CASSPGLRQRRPSYNEQFF.

The V call is TRBV10-2, the J call TRBJ2-3; 8 bases are shared with TRBD2. From germline, CDR1 is WSHSY and CDR2 SAAADI. The CDR3 length is 16 residues. V dropped 0 bases and J dropped 1; count of bases not matched to a gene: 3. This CDR3 reads CASSESGRGGTDTQYF. DNA of the CDR3: TGCGCCAGCAGTGAGTCCGGGAGGGGGGGCACAGATACGCAGTATTTT.

The rearrangement uses TRBV5-1 and TRBJ2-2; TRBD2 matches 11 bases. The germline V gene has CDR1 SGHRS and CDR2 YFSETQ. After removal of 0 bases from V and 5 bases from J, the junction contained 9 bases not matched to a gene. CDR3 length equals 18 residues. The CDR3 DNA reads TGCGCCAGCAGCTTGGTGAGTCTAGCGGGAGGCGGTACCGGGGAGCTGTTTTTT. This codes for CASSLVSLAGGGTGELFF.

This rearrangement joins TRBV6-1 to TRBJ1-2; D remains ambiguous. The CDR3 extends over 14 amino acids. Germline lookup yields CDR1 MNHNS and CDR2 SASEGT. The ends were cut back, 1 base at V and 5 bases at J, with 11 bases in the middle. The CDR3, as DNA: TGTGCCAGCAGTGAAGAAGACCGGAGATATGGCTACACCTTC. It translates to CASSEEDRRYGYTF.

This chain connects TRBV5-6 to TRBJ2-1; the match to TRBD1 covers 7 bases. Germline loops: CDR1 SGHDT, CDR2 YYEEEE. This CDR3 is built from 16 residues. V dropped 4 bases and J dropped 0; count of bases not matched to a gene: 7. The CDR3 here is CASSGTVPSSYNEQFF. CDR3 bases: TGTGCCAGCAGCGGGACAGTTCCGAGCTCCTACAATGAGCAGTTCTTC.

This chain joins TRBV2 and TRBJ2-7; TRBD1 matches 7 bases. Germline CDR1 reads SNHLY; CDR2 reads FYNNEI. The V gene end was trimmed by 2 bases and the J gene end by 2 bases; junction bases not matched to a gene: 3. The CDR3 covers 14 residues. CDR3 amino acids: CASSEQTGTYEQYF. The CDR3 nucleotides are TGTGCCAGCAGTGAACAGACAGGGACCTACGAGCAGTACTTC.

The rearrangement joins TRBV6-6 to TRBJ1-2, with TRBD1 identical over 8 bases. Germline-derived CDR1 and CDR2 are MNHNY and SVGAGI (reference sequence). This CDR3 spans 15 amino acids. The V gene end was trimmed by 2 bases and the J gene end by 1 base; junction bases not matched to a gene: 3. The CDR3 DNA is TGTGCCAGCAGTTACAGCAGGGGGCTTAACTATGGCTACACCTTC. Translated: CASSYSRGLNYGYTF.

V is TRBV7-2 and J is TRBJ2-7, with D tentatively TRBD2 (6 bases). Germline assignment: CDR1 SGHTA and CDR2 FQGNSA. V lost 7 bases to trimming and J lost 4 bases, with 20 bases between them. The CDR3 sequence is 15 residues long. In DNA form, the CDR3 reads TGTGCCAGCATCCCCACAGTGGGGGGTTTGTACGAGCAGTACTTC. Translating it yields CASIPTVGGLYEQYF.

The chain links TRBV5-6 to TRBJ2-7, with D hard to call. Trimming pared 0 bases from V and 7 bases from J, leaving 11 bases between. The CDR3 is 13 amino acids. Germline CDR1 SGHDT, CDR2 YYEEEE. Here the CDR3 reads CASSLVEAKEQYF. The DNA for the CDR3 is TGTGCCAGCAGCTTGGTCGAGGCCAAGGAGCAGTACTTC.

The rearrangement uses TRBV2 and TRBJ2-2; 7 nucleotides line up with TRBD1. Germline V lookup: CDR1 SNHLY, CDR2 FYNNEI. The junction had 7 bases not matched to a gene; V was cut back by 6 bases and J by 0 bases. The CDR3 runs 16 residues. In DNA form, the CDR3 reads TGTGCCAGCAGAATTGTCGGACAGGCGAACACCGGGGAGCTGTTTTTT. Encoded protein: CASRIVGQANTGELFF.

V is TRBV10-3 and J is TRBJ2-7; no firm D call. V was cut by 0 bases and J by 2 bases, with 5 bases left in between. The germline V gene encodes CDR1 ENHRY and CDR2 SYGVKD. The CDR3 consists of 13 residues. The CDR3 DNA reads TGTGCCATCAGTGAGTCGGCAGCCTACGAGCAGTACTTC. Amino acids: CAISESAAYEQYF.

V and J are TRBV15 and TRBJ2-1; TRBD2 matches 7 bases. Losses at the gene ends were 5 bases for V and 1 base for J; bases not matched to a gene: 11. Looked up from germline, CDR1 is LNHNV and CDR2 is YYDKDF (reference sequence). The CDR3 spans 17 residues. Here the CDR3 reads CATSPDRAGLSYNEQFF. The DNA for the CDR3 is TGTGCCACCAGCCCTGACCGAGCGGGATTATCCTACAATGAGCAGTTCTTC.

DNA for the CDR3: TGTGCCAGCAGTGTTCGACAGGGTGGTGGAAACACCATATATTTT. Translation gives CASSVRQGGGNTIYF. The genes are TRBV6-1 and TRBJ1-3; 7 nucleotides match TRBD1. The CDR3 has 15 amino acids. CDR1 and CDR2 from the germline V gene are MNHNS and SASEGT. With V trimmed by 4 bases and J by 3 bases, 6 bases remained unmatched.

The chain combines TRBV6-1 with TRBJ2-1, with D perhaps TRBD2 (6 bases). The CDR3 contains 13 residues. The V and J ends lost 3 bases and 8 bases respectively, with 11 bases between them. Per germline, CDR1 MNHNS and CDR2 SASEGT. For the CDR3, the DNA is TGTGCCAGCAGTGATGGGACTTTCGATGAGCAGTTCTTC. It encodes CASSDGTFDEQFF.

This chain uses TRBV5-1 with TRBJ2-2, with a possible D match to TRBD1 (6 bases). The CDR3 totals 18 residues. V was pared by 2 bases and J by 5 bases, with 22 bases between. The germline CDR1 and CDR2 sequences are SGHRS and YFSETQ. The CDR3 DNA is TGCGCCAGCAGCTTTGGAGGACAGCCTGGACTGAGGACCGGGGAGCTGTTTTTT. Amino acid sequence: CASSFGGQPGLRTGELFF.

V and J are TRBV7-3 and TRBJ1-2; D is unclear. In germline, CDR1 is SGHTA, CDR2 FQGTGA. This CDR3 spans 15 amino acids. Trimming removed 5 bases from V and 0 bases from J, with 13 bases in between. DNA for the CDR3: TGTGCCAGCAGCCCAGTGGGCGGTCCTAACTATGGCTACACCTTC. The encoded protein is CASSPVGGPNYGYTF.

This clone was detected only a few times. This sample also contains other DNA sequences that code for the same CDR3. The rearrangement links TRBV30 to TRBJ2-5, with D unclear. The CDR3 consists of 11 residues. Germline V gene sequence: CDR1 GTSNPN, CDR2 SVGIG (reference sequence). Trimming removed 0 bases from V and 5 bases from J, with 4 bases in between. The CDR3 region is CAWSVRETQYF. The CDR3 nucleotides read TGTGCCTGGAGTGTACGGGAGACCCAGTACTTC.

The chain couples TRBV9 to TRBJ2-2, with D unresolved. CDR3 size: 13 residues. The V gene's germline CDR1 is SGDLS and CDR2 YYNGEE. V shed 0 bases and J shed 7 bases, with 7 bases lying between them. CDR3 in DNA: TGTGCCAGCAGCGTAGAGTACAGCGGGGAGCTGTTTTTT. Translating it yields CASSVEYSGELFF.

This rearrangement joins TRBV14 to TRBJ2-1, with a possible D match to TRBD1 (5 bases). The germline V and J ends were trimmed by 0 bases and 4 bases, with 13 bases remaining between them. CDR3 length: 16 amino acids. Germline-derived CDR1 and CDR2 are SGHDN and FVKESK. The CDR3 DNA sequence: TGTGCCAGCAGCCAAGAGGGGCAGGGCCGGTACAATGAGCAGTTCTTC. Translated: CASSQEGQGRYNEQFF. The full variable domain, with the rest looked up from reference TRBV14 and TRBJ2-1, is EAGVTQFPSHSVIEKGQTVTLRCDPISGHDNLYWYRRVMGKEIKFLLHFVKESKQDESGMPNNRFLAERTGGTYSTLKVQPAELEDSGVYFCASSQEGQGRYNEQFFGPGTRLTVL.

The chain couples TRBV6-1 to TRBJ1-2; possible D gene TRBD1, 5 bases. CDR3 length: 13 amino acids. V lost 10 bases, J lost 6 bases, and 18 bases lay in between. From germline, CDR1 is MNHNS and CDR2 SASEGT. CDR3 DNA: TGTGCCACCGGGACCCTTGAGTTCAATGGCTACACCTTC. It codes for CATGTLEFNGYTF.

The rearrangement joins TRBV6-5 to TRBJ2-5; no clear D gene. Germline loops: CDR1 MNHEY, CDR2 SVGAGI. The CDR3 is 11 residues long. Between the trimmed V and J ends, which lost 4 bases and 8 bases, there was a span of 8 bases. The CDR3 protein is CASSFMSTQYF. CDR3 in DNA: TGTGCCAGCAGTTTTATGAGTACCCAGTACTTC.

The chain is built from TRBV5-1 and TRBJ2-1, with 14 bases that match TRBD2. The J segment lost 0 bases and the V segment lost 1 base, leaving 3 bases of the junction unmatched. CDR1 is SGHRS, CDR2 YFSETQ, per germline. The CDR3 length is 18 residues. The CDR3: CASSLRTSGGSSYNEQFF. In nucleotides, the CDR3 is TGCGCCAGCAGCTTGAGGACTAGCGGGGGGAGCTCCTACAATGAGCAGTTCTTC.

The V gene is TRBV5-5, the J gene TRBJ2-5; 9 bases align to TRBD1. The CDR3 sequence is 14 residues long. The germline gives CDR1 SGHKS, CDR2 YYEKEE (reference sequence). V trimming: 2 bases; J trimming: 5 bases; junction bases outside the gene matches: 4. The DNA for the CDR3 is TGTGCCAGCAGCTTACAGGGGGCTACGGAGACCCAGTACTTC. This sequence encodes CASSLQGATETQYF.

The rearrangement uses TRBV9 and TRBJ2-7, with TRBD2 matching over 14 bases. The CDR3 consists of 17 residues. V lost 5 bases and J lost 4; bases outside the gene matches: 11. Germline loops: CDR1 SGDLS, CDR2 YYNGEE. The CDR3 region is CASSTGTSGRGRYEQYF. The CDR3 coding sequence is TGTGCCAGCAGTACCGGGACTAGCGGGAGAGGTCGTTACGAGCAGTACTTC.

The genes are TRBV7-9 and TRBJ2-1, with D maybe TRBD2 (5 bases). V gave up 5 bases and J gave up 1 base, with 15 bases separating them. Germline V lookup: CDR1 SEHNR, CDR2 FQNEAQ (reference sequence). This CDR3 has 16 amino acids. The CDR3 nucleotides read TGTGCCAGCAGCCGTTGGACTTCTCTGTCCTACAATGAGCAGTTCTTC. Translation gives CASSRWTSLSYNEQFF.

The chain employs TRBV5-1 and TRBJ2-1, with TRBD2 matching 7 bases. The CDR3 is 15 amino acids. Germline V gene data show CDR1 as SGHRS and CDR2 as YFSETQ. Trimming removed 0 bases from V and 5 bases from J; junction bases left unmatched: 5. The CDR3 spells CASSLDWGRDNEQFF. As DNA, the CDR3 is TGCGCCAGCAGCTTGGATTGGGGGAGGGACAATGAGCAGTTCTTC.

The V call is TRBV23-1, the J call TRBJ1-1; D gene uncertain. TRBV23-1 is reported as an ORF; its role is uncertain. This CDR3 comprises 16 residues. V was cut by 6 bases and J by 1 base, with 18 bases left in between. The CDR3 loop reads CASRPRRQGRNTEAFF. Here the CDR3 DNA reads TGCGCCAGCAGACCCAGGAGACAAGGGAGGAACACTGAAGCTTTCTTT.

The rearrangement joins TRBV6-6 to TRBJ1-2, with TRBD1 identical over 9 bases. CDR3 size: 14 residues. CDR1 and CDR2 from the germline V gene are MNHNY and SVGAGI (reference sequence). V lost 6 bases to trimming and J lost 4 bases; unmatched junction nucleotides: 6. In DNA, the CDR3 is TGTGCCAGCAGAACGGGACAGGGAACCTATGGCTACACCTTC. This sequence encodes CASRTGQGTYGYTF.

This chain joins TRBV5-5 and TRBJ1-1; TRBD1 might be the D (5 bases). Germline CDR1 and CDR2: SGHKS and YYEKEE (reference sequence). The CDR3 contains 13 residues. V was clipped by 4 bases and J by 1 base, with 8 bases between them. Written as DNA, the CDR3 is TGTGCCAGCAGCGGGGCACAGAACACTGAAGCTTTCTTT. Its protein is CASSGAQNTEAFF.